The 17 T cell receptor beta chains below were found in one sample sequenced in a study of blood T cell repertoires in COVID-19. Assay: immunoSEQ multiplex PCR; the TCRdb copy retains only in-frame clones and omits some. The sample records fewer than 110,000 clones, around 89% being singletons. Sequencing was carried out using peripheral blood. The receptors stem from a man in his fifties or sixties with active or convalescent COVID-19.

J is TRBJ2-2 and V is TRBV7-6; possibly TRBD2 for D (5 bases). This CDR3 is built from 15 residues. Trimming took 1 base from V and 2 from J, leaving 8 bases between them. Germline CDR1 is SGHVS and CDR2 is FNYEAQ. The DNA for the CDR3 is TGTGCCAGCAGCTTAGGGACTTACAACACCGGGGAGCTGTTTTTT. It specifies CASSLGTYNTGELFF.

The CDR3 sequence is CASSLGVLREDQETQYF. The CDR3 DNA is TGTGCCAGCAGCTTAGGTGTACTACGAGAGGACCAAGAGACCCAGTACTTC. The rearrangement uses TRBV7-9 and TRBJ2-5; D is unresolved. The CDR3 consists of 17 residues. V shed 1 base and J shed 0 bases, with 15 bases lying between them. Germline CDR1 is SEHNR and CDR2 is FQNEAQ (reference sequence).

CDR3 in DNA: TGCGCCAGCAGCTTTTCGACTAGCGGGAGGCGCGGCACCGGGGAGCTGTTTTTT. Its translation: CASSFSTSGRRGTGELFF. The chain employs TRBV5-1 and TRBJ2-2; TRBD2 aligns across 13 bases. V lost 2 bases, J lost 4 bases, and 8 bases stayed unmatched. The germline V gene has CDR1 SGHRS and CDR2 YFSETQ. The CDR3 sequence is 18 residues long.

The rearrangement links TRBV21-1 to TRBJ1-3; the DNA was not used to check the table's D call, TRBD1. TRBV21-1 is described as a pseudogene. The CDR3 covers 15 residues. The CDR3 DNA reads TGTGCCAGCAGCAAGGCGACAGGGGGCGGCTACACCATATATTTT. Translation: CASSKATGGGYTIYF.

The chain combines TRBV15 with TRBJ1-5; D is undetermined. The CDR3 runs to 14 residues. With 6 bases removed from V and 7 bases from J, the gap between germline ends came to 16 bases. Germline-derived CDR1 and CDR2 are LNHNV and YYDKDF (reference sequence). CDR3 nucleotides: TGTGCCACCAGTCAATCGGGAGGAAGGCAGCCCCAGCATTTT. Its protein is CATSQSGGRQPQHF.

The chain recombines TRBV27 with TRBJ2-7, with D maybe TRBD2 (6 bases). The CDR3 has 15 amino acids. The V gene lost 2 bases and the J gene lost 0 bases, with 11 bases spanning the gap. Germline loops: CDR1 MNHEY, CDR2 SMNVEV (reference sequence). CDR3 sequence: CASSLAGQSSYEQYF. CDR3 coding DNA: TGTGCCAGCAGTTTAGCGGGGCAAAGCTCCTACGAGCAGTACTTC.

This rearrangement joins TRBV25-1 to TRBJ2-6, with 11 bases fitting TRBD1. V was clipped by 9 bases and J by 3 bases; unmatched bases: 13. The CDR3 has 18 amino acids. Germline assignment: CDR1 MGHDK and CDR2 SYGVNS. Written as DNA, the CDR3 is TGTGCCAGTACGAAAACAGGACAGGGGGCGTATGGGGCCAACGTCCTGACTTTC. Amino acids: CASTKTGQGAYGANVLTF.

This chain links TRBV28 with TRBJ2-5, with D maybe TRBD2 (6 bases). The germline CDR1 and CDR2 sequences are MDHEN and SYDVKM. The CDR3 has 22 amino acids. Trimming left V 1 base short and J 0 bases short, with 30 bases between. The DNA of the CDR3 is TGTGCCAGCAGTTTATCCGCAAAACCCCCTGTCTGGCGGGGTGGGTACCAAGAGACCCAGTACTTC. Translating it yields CASSLSAKPPVWRGGYQETQYF.

The chain links TRBV5-6 to TRBJ1-1; D gene uncertain. V was pared by 7 bases and J by 1 base, with 14 bases between. The CDR3 length is 14 residues. Looked up from germline, CDR1 is SGHDT and CDR2 is YYEEEE. For the CDR3, the DNA is TGTGCCAGCGACAAGAGAGAGTCGAACACTGAAGCTTTCTTT. Protein sequence: CASDKRESNTEAFF.

The chain joins TRBV9 to TRBJ1-6; no clear D. The CDR3 consists of 14 residues. Between the trimmed V and J ends, which lost 2 bases and 7 bases, there was a span of 10 bases. Germline values: CDR1 SGDLS, CDR2 YYNGEE. CDR3 sequence: CASSVNYLNSPLHF. DNA of the CDR3: TGTGCCAGCAGCGTCAATTACCTAAATTCACCCCTCCACTTT.

The chain is built from TRBV5-1 and TRBJ1-2, with 7 bases that match TRBD1. Germline V gene data show CDR1 as SGHRS and CDR2 as YFSETQ. With V trimmed by 5 bases and J by 8 bases, 12 bases remained unmatched. The CDR3 is made up of 14 amino acids. The CDR3 spells CASRLDRALSGYTF. The CDR3 coding sequence is TGCGCCAGCAGGCTCGACAGGGCCCTTAGCGGCTACACCTTC. The full variable domain, in which reference TRBV5-1 and TRBJ1-2 provide the parts outside the CDR3, is KAGVTQTPRYLIKTRGQQVTLSCSPISGHRSVSWYQQTPGQGLQFLFEYFSETQRNKGNFPGRFSGRQFSNSRSEMNVSTLELGDSALYLCASRLDRALSGYTFGSGTRLTVV.

The rearrangement joins TRBV5-1 to TRBJ1-2; 8 bases fit TRBD1. Germline values: CDR1 SGHRS, CDR2 YFSETQ. V shed 0 bases and J 4 bases; nucleotides not matched to a gene: 5. This CDR3 has 15 residues. CDR3 amino acids: CASSLEDRASYGYTF. CDR3 DNA sequence: TGCGCCAGCAGCTTGGAGGACAGGGCGTCCTATGGCTACACCTTC.

This chain joins TRBV5-1 and TRBJ2-2; D unresolved. The V end was cut by 5 bases, the J end by 3 bases, with 14 bases between. This CDR3 contains 15 residues. Germline V CDR1 and CDR2: SGHRS, YFSETQ. CDR3 protein: CASSLVNLDTGELFF. The CDR3 DNA follows: TGCGCCAGCAGTCTAGTTAATTTGGACACCGGGGAGCTGTTTTTT.

The chain uses TRBV5-1 and TRBJ2-3; tentative D call: TRBD2 (6 bases). CDR1 SGHRS and CDR2 YFSETQ come from the germline V gene. The V end was cut by 4 bases, the J end by 3 bases, with 24 bases between. This CDR3 region has 18 residues. CDR3: CASSGYHRTGVGTDTQYF. The CDR3 DNA is TGCGCCAGCAGCGGTTACCACCGCACGGGAGTTGGGACAGATACGCAGTATTTT.

This clone was detected a few times. The V call is TRBV24-1, the J call TRBJ2-1; possibly TRBD1 for D (8 bases). CDR3 length equals 16 residues. Germline V CDR1 and CDR2: KGHDR, SFDVKD. V lost 4 bases, J lost 7 bases, and 19 bases lay in between. This chain's CDR3 is CATSDSDRGGSNEQFF. DNA for the CDR3: TGTGCCACCAGTGACAGTGACAGGGGAGGGTCGAATGAGCAGTTCTTC.

The V gene is TRBV6-5, the J gene TRBJ1-1, with D perhaps matching TRBD1 (5 bases). Trimming pared 1 base from V and 8 bases from J, leaving 11 bases between. The germline gives CDR1 MNHEY, CDR2 SVGAGI. This CDR3 spans 13 amino acids. CDR3 amino acids: CASSYLQGTEAFF. The CDR3 DNA follows: TGTGCCAGCAGTTACTTGCAGGGCACGGAAGCTTTCTTT.

The V gene is TRBV5-1, the J gene TRBJ1-1, with 8 bases that match TRBD1. Germline-derived CDR1 and CDR2 are SGHRS and YFSETQ. V lost 1 base to trimming and J lost 7 bases; unmatched junction nucleotides: 9. The CDR3 has 15 amino acids. CDR3 protein: CASSLFLRGQDEAFF. CDR3 sequence (DNA): TGCGCCAGCAGCTTGTTCCTCAGGGGGCAAGATGAAGCTTTCTTT.